Below, 17 T cell receptor beta chains from the same sample are listed, as sequenced in a study of metastatic and nonmetastatic thyroid tumors. There were no patients who had received any treatment before thyroid surgery. Through MiXCR, TCRdb re-clonotyped the PCR reads. There are approximately 13,000 clones in the sample; around 29% occur only once, and 3% to 4.5% lies in the top ten. Sequenced: blood. These receptor sequences come from a female donor with papillary thyroid cancer or a benign thyroid nodule (not recorded which). Some clones in this sample may be carry-over from other donors' samples.

By share, this clone counts as medium-sized (0.01 to 0.1%). Here the CDR3 DNA reads TGTGCCTGGAGTGTGGCGTACAATCAGCCCCAGCATTTT. As protein: CAWSVAYNQPQHF. This rearrangement joins TRBV30 to TRBJ1-5, with unresolved D. The CDR3 length is 13 residues. V was pared by 0 bases and J by 3 bases, with 6 bases between. The germline V gene encodes CDR1 GTSNPN and CDR2 SVGIG (reference sequence).

This chain links TRBV6-1 with TRBJ1-2; no firm D call. This CDR3 comprises 14 residues. Per the germline V gene, CDR1 is MNHNS and CDR2 is SASEGT. The germline V and J ends were trimmed by 6 bases and 9 bases, with 20 bases remaining between them. CDR3 bases: TGTGCCAGCAGCAATTCTGGTCCCCAGAGGTGCTACACCTTC. Translated: CASSNSGPQRCYTF.

By its share, this clone is medium-sized. The chain links TRBV2 to TRBJ1-6; TRBD1 matches at 8 bases. The CDR3 has 18 residues. CDR1 and CDR2 (germline): SNHLY, FYNNEI. V was clipped by 2 bases and J by 7 bases; unmatched bases: 13. DNA of the CDR3: TGTGCCAGCAGTGAACAAAGACAGGGGCCGACGGGGAATTCACCCCTCCACTTT. Its translation is CASSEQRQGPTGNSPLHF.

The chain combines TRBV12-3 or TRBV12-4 with TRBJ2-3; the D is unclear. This CDR3 has 14 residues. The V gene lost 6 bases and the J gene lost 1 base, with 11 bases spanning the gap. This CDR3 reads CASSPSGGTDTQYF. In nucleotides, the CDR3 is TGTGCCAGCAGCCCTTCTGGTGGCACAGATACGCAGTATTTT.

This clone is medium-sized in the sample. V and J are TRBV27 and TRBJ1-1; a weak D match, TRBD1 (6 bases). This CDR3 is built from 14 residues. Germline V gives CDR1 MNHEY, CDR2 SMNVEV (reference sequence). V lost 0 bases to trimming and J lost 3 bases, with 8 bases between them. Here the CDR3 DNA reads TGTGCCAGCAGTTTATCGGGGGCGGACACTGAAGCTTTCTTT. This codes for CASSLSGADTEAFF.

This clone is medium-sized. This chain joins TRBV10-3 and TRBJ2-7; no definite D call. CDR3 length equals 15 residues. V was trimmed by 0 bases and J by 2 bases, leaving 11 bases between them. Germline V lookup: CDR1 ENHRY, CDR2 SYGVKD. DNA of the CDR3: TGTGCCATCAGTGAGTCGGGCACACTACCCTACGAGCAGTACTTC. The encoded protein is CAISESGTLPYEQYF.

This sequence joins TRBV6-5 and TRBJ1-1, with D possibly TRBD1 on 6 matching bases. Deletions cut 2 bases from V and 7 bases from J, with 11 bases between. Germline lookup yields CDR1 MNHEY and CDR2 SVGAGI. CDR3 length: 13 residues. CDR3 bases: TGTGCCAGCAGTTACACAGAAGGGGGTGAAGCTTTCTTT. Translation gives CASSYTEGGEAFF.

By proportion, this clone is medium-sized. The chain uses TRBV5-1 and TRBJ2-3, with a weak D call TRBD2 (5 bases). The CDR3 consists of 12 residues. The germline CDR1 and CDR2 sequences are SGHRS and YFSETQ. Trimming left V 4 bases short and J 6 bases short, with 9 bases between. CDR3 amino acids: CASSPERDTQYF. The CDR3 DNA is TGCGCCAGCAGCCCGGAGCGGGATACGCAGTATTTT.

Many counts were recorded for this clone. The chain recombines TRBV11-3 with TRBJ1-3, with D uncertain. V shed 3 bases and J shed 0 bases, with 6 bases lying between them. Germline CDR1 SGHNT, CDR2 YENEEA. The CDR3 spans 14 residues. The chain's CDR3 is CASSFSSSGNTIYF. The CDR3 nucleotides read TGTGCCAGCAGCTTTTCTTCCTCTGGAAACACCATATATTTT.

V gene TRBV11-2 combines with J gene TRBJ2-4; tentative D call: TRBD2 (6 bases). The CDR3 is made up of 17 amino acids. Germline values: CDR1 SGHAT, CDR2 FQNNGV. The V end lost 4 bases, the J end lost 2 bases, and 18 bases lay between the germline ends. CDR3 region: CASSSPGTGLTKNIQYF. CDR3 DNA: TGTGCCAGCAGCTCACCTGGTACGGGACTGACCAAAAACATTCAGTACTTC.

The chain combines TRBV11-2 with TRBJ2-3; unclear D gene. Looked up from germline, CDR1 is SGHAT and CDR2 is FQNNGV. V shed 1 base and J shed 3 bases, with 5 bases lying between them. The length of the CDR3 is 13 residues. CDR3 nucleotides: TGTGCCAGCAGCTTAGTTAGGACAGATACGCAGTATTTT. Protein product: CASSLVRTDTQYF.

This clone rates as medium-sized. V usage is TRBV6-1 and J usage is TRBJ1-3; D may be TRBD1 (5 bases). Trimming took off 6 bases at V and 0 bases at J, with 15 bases between the two ends. This CDR3 contains 16 residues. The germline V gene has CDR1 MNHNS and CDR2 SASEGT. Here the CDR3 reads CASRPGGGPSGNTIYF. CDR3 nucleotide sequence: TGTGCCAGCAGGCCGGGGGGAGGGCCCTCTGGAAACACCATATATTTT.

V usage is TRBV4-1 and J usage is TRBJ2-7, with a tentative D call TRBD1 (6 bases). Germline lookup yields CDR1 MGHRA and CDR2 YSYEKL. The V and J ends lost 3 bases and 0 bases respectively, with 15 bases between them. CDR3 length equals 16 residues. The CDR3 spells CASSHVGKGGSYEQYF. Here the CDR3 DNA reads TGCGCCAGCAGCCACGTAGGGAAAGGGGGCTCCTACGAGCAGTACTTC.

This clone was observed a few times. The chain recombines TRBV28 with TRBJ1-2; 7 nucleotides align to TRBD1. Germline V gene sequence: CDR1 MDHEN, CDR2 SYDVKM. The CDR3 sequence is 12 residues long. V dropped 9 bases and J dropped 4; count of bases not matched to a gene: 5. The CDR3 DNA is TGTGCCAGTGGACAGGTGGGCTATGGCTACACCTTC. The encoded protein is CASGQVGYGYTF.

This clone is medium-sized within its sample. The chain employs TRBV5-1 and TRBJ2-2, with 9 bases aligning to TRBD2. Trimming took 0 bases from V and 6 from J; bases not matched to a gene: 6. CDR1 and CDR2 from the germline V gene are SGHRS and YFSETQ. This CDR3 contains 16 residues. As DNA, the CDR3 is TGCGCCAGCAGCTTGGATAGCGGGAGTGGTCCCGGGGAGCTGTTTTTT. Translating it yields CASSLDSGSGPGELFF.

V is TRBV20-1 and J is TRBJ2-7; 7 bases fit TRBD2. CDR1 DFQATT and CDR2 SNEGSKA come from the germline V gene (reference sequence). The CDR3 has 13 residues. The CDR3 DNA sequence: TGCAGCGCTGTAGCGGGTGCTACGTACGAGCAGTACTTC. This encodes CSAVAGATYEQYF.

This clone is labeled medium-sized. The chain recombines TRBV5-1 with TRBJ1-2; D remains ambiguous. This CDR3 is 13 amino acids long. CDR1 is SGHRS and CDR2 is YFSETQ in the germline V gene. Trimming removed 4 bases at V and 8 bases at J, with 15 bases between. CDR3 region: CASSPLSGSGYTF. Here the CDR3 DNA reads TGCGCCAGCAGCCCGCTGAGTGGGTCGGGCTACACCTTC.